The 13 T cell receptor beta chains in this list originate from one sample, sequenced in a study of T cell responses to AZD1222 COVID-19 vaccine. Assay: immunoSEQ multiplex PCR; the TCRdb copy retains only in-frame clones and omits some. The sample consists of around 160,000 clones, about 93% of them appearing once. The sequencing used peripheral blood, collected on day 0 of AZD1222 vaccination. The receptors were sampled from an adult in good health.

V and J are TRBV5-1 and TRBJ2-3; perhaps TRBD1 as D (6 bases). The germline CDR1 and CDR2 sequences are SGHRS and YFSETQ. This CDR3 is built from 15 residues. V lost 4 bases to trimming and J lost 0 bases, with 12 bases between them. The DNA of the CDR3 is TGCGCCAGCAGCACCTCAGGGGCTAGCACAGATACGCAGTATTTT. Amino acid sequence: CASSTSGASTDTQYF.

V gene TRBV24-1 combines with J gene TRBJ2-3, with TRBD1 matching 7 bases. Germline V gene sequence: CDR1 KGHDR, CDR2 SFDVKD. With 1 base clipped from V and 3 bases from J, the junction kept 3 bases outside the gene matches. The CDR3 has 15 amino acids. CDR3 coding DNA: TGTGCCACCAGTGATTTAGGACAGGAGACAGATACGCAGTATTTT. Protein product: CATSDLGQETDTQYF.

The table lists this clone with a few counts. The genes are TRBV5-6 and TRBJ2-7, with D possibly TRBD1 on 7 matching bases. V was shortened by 3 bases and J by 11 bases, with 15 bases between the two germline ends. Germline loops: CDR1 SGHDT, CDR2 YYEEEE. The length of the CDR3 is 12 residues. The CDR3 DNA sequence: TGTGCCAGCAGCTCCGGAGACAGGGAGGAGTACTTC. Translation: CASSSGDREEYF.

This chain uses TRBV2 with TRBJ1-4; 11 bases line up with TRBD1. Germline-derived CDR1 and CDR2 are SNHLY and FYNNEI. The CDR3 is 14 residues long. V was pared by 5 bases and J by 8 bases, with 4 bases of the junction left unmatched. CDR3: CASSPGTGGEKLFF. CDR3 sequence (DNA): TGTGCCAGCAGTCCCGGGACAGGGGGAGAAAAACTGTTTTTT.

CDR3 sequence (DNA): TGCGCCACCTCTCCTGACGGCTCCTACAATGAGCAGTTCTTC. Amino acid sequence: CATSPDGSYNEQFF. This chain joins TRBV10-2 and TRBJ2-1; D is undetermined. The length of the CDR3 is 14 residues. Germline V CDR1 and CDR2: WSHSY, SAAADI. V was trimmed by 10 bases and J by 0 bases, leaving 13 bases between them.

The J gene is TRBJ1-1, the V gene TRBV7-2; weak D call: TRBD1 (5 bases). Germline V gene sequence: CDR1 SGHTA, CDR2 FQGNSA. V was shortened by 3 bases and J by 0 bases, with 14 bases between the two germline ends. This CDR3 spans 16 amino acids. The chain's CDR3 is CASSFPLMTVNTEAFF. In DNA, the CDR3 is TGTGCCAGCAGCTTCCCTCTGATGACAGTGAACACTGAAGCTTTCTTT.

This sequence joins TRBV6-4 and TRBJ2-1; the D gene is possibly TRBD2 (6 bases). The germline gives CDR1 MRHNA, CDR2 SNTAGT. Deletions cut 4 bases from V and 10 bases from J, with 17 bases between. The CDR3 runs to 14 residues. CDR3 in amino acids: CASSVTPGLREQFF. The DNA for the CDR3 is TGTGCCAGCAGTGTCACACCGGGACTGCGCGAGCAGTTCTTC.

This rearrangement joins TRBV19 to TRBJ1-5; D gene ambiguous. CDR3 length equals 14 residues. V was clipped by 1 base and J by 4 bases, with 8 bases between them. The germline CDR1 and CDR2 sequences are LNHDA and SQIVND (reference sequence). The CDR3 DNA reads as TGTGCCAGTAGTATAGGACTGCAAAATCAGCCCCAGCATTTT. Amino acids: CASSIGLQNQPQHF.

The rearrangement uses TRBV5-1 and TRBJ2-5; D perhaps matches TRBD2 (5 bases). The CDR3 has 16 residues. Trimming took off 3 bases at V and 1 base at J, with 16 bases between the two ends. Per germline, CDR1 SGHRS and CDR2 YFSETQ. The CDR3 loop reads CASSSLTFGGQETQYF. CDR3 nucleotides: TGCGCCAGCAGCTCGCTGACGTTTGGAGGCCAAGAGACCCAGTACTTC.

The chain combines TRBV9 with TRBJ2-7; D is perhaps TRBD1 (5 bases). Germline CDR1 and CDR2: SGDLS and YYNGEE. The CDR3 loop spans 14 amino acids. V shed 0 bases and J shed 5 bases, with 12 bases lying between them. The CDR3 region is CASSVGFGANEQYF. DNA for the CDR3: TGTGCCAGCAGCGTAGGATTTGGGGCGAACGAGCAGTACTTC.

The chain is built from TRBV5-1 and TRBJ1-1, with 7 bases lining up with TRBD1. This CDR3 region has 16 residues. Trimming took 3 bases from V and 0 from J; bases not matched to a gene: 8. Germline CDR1 is SGHRS and CDR2 is YFSETQ. CDR3 residues: CASSSFTGQMNTEAFF. The CDR3 DNA follows: TGCGCCAGCAGCTCCTTCACGGGACAGATGAACACTGAAGCTTTCTTT.

In DNA, the CDR3 is TGTGCCAGCACTACAGGGCCCCGGGGCTACGAGCAGTACTTC. It translates to CASTTGPRGYEQYF. The rearrangement uses TRBV2 and TRBJ2-7; possible D gene TRBD1, 6 bases. The CDR3 is 14 amino acids. Germline CDR1 reads SNHLY; CDR2 reads FYNNEI. V was shortened by 7 bases and J by 3 bases, with 16 bases between the two germline ends. The full variable domain, rest sourced from reference TRBV2 and TRBJ2-7, is EPEVTQTPSHQVTQMGQEVILRCVPISNHLYFYWYRQILGQKVEFLVSFYNNEISEKSEIFDDQFSVERPDGSNFTLKIRSTKLEDSAMYFCASTTGPRGYEQYFGPGTRLTVT.

The chain has TRBV14 and TRBJ2-7, with D unresolved. V gave up 2 bases and J gave up 0 bases, with 8 bases separating them. The germline gives CDR1 SGHDN, CDR2 FVKESK. The CDR3 extends over 14 amino acids. The CDR3 reads CASSQYGGSYEQYF. CDR3 DNA: TGTGCCAGCAGCCAATATGGCGGCTCCTACGAGCAGTACTTC.